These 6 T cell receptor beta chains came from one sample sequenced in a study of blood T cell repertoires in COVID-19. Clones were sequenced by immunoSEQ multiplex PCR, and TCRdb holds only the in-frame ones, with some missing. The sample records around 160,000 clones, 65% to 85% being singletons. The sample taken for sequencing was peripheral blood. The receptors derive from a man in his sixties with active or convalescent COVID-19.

This chain's CDR3 is CASSFSYGEGEKLFF. The CDR3 region has the DNA TGCGCCAGCAGCTTTTCTTACGGGGAGGGTGAAAAACTGTTTTTT. The V gene is TRBV5-1, the J gene TRBJ1-4; D remains ambiguous. CDR3 length: 15 residues. V lost 2 bases and J lost 7, with 15 bases in between. Germline loops: CDR1 SGHRS, CDR2 YFSETQ.

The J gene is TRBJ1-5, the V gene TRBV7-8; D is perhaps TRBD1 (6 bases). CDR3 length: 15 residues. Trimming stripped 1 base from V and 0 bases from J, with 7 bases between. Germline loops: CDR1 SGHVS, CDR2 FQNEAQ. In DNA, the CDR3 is TGTGCCAGCAGCTTAGGGACAGTTAGCAATCAGCCCCAGCATTTT. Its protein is CASSLGTVSNQPQHF.

Here the CDR3 reads CASRASGRSAKNIQYF. CDR3 nucleotides: TGTGCCAGCAGGGCTAGCGGGAGGTCTGCCAAAAACATTCAGTACTTC. This chain uses TRBV2 with TRBJ2-4, with 11 bases matching TRBD2. Per the germline V gene, CDR1 is SNHLY and CDR2 is FYNNEI. The trim removed 6 bases at V and 1 base at J, leaving 5 bases unmatched. CDR3 length: 16 amino acids.

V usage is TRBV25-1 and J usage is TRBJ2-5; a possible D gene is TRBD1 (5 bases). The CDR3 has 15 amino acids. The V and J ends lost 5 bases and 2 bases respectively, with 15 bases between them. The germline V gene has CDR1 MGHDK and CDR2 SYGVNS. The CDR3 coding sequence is TGTGCCAGCAGTCCGTATAGGGGCCCTCAAGAGACCCAGTACTTC. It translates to CASSPYRGPQETQYF.

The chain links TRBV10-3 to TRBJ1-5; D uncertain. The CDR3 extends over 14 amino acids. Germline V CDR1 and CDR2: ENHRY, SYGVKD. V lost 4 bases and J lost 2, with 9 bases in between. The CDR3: CAISGEGGNQPQHF. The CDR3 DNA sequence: TGTGCCATCAGTGGAGAGGGAGGCAATCAGCCCCAGCATTTT.

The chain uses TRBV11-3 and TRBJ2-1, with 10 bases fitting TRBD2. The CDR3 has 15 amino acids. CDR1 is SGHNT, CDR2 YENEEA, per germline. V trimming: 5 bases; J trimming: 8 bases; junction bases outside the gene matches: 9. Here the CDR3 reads CASSPRLAGRDEQFF. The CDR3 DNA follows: TGTGCCAGCAGCCCCCGACTAGCGGGCCGCGATGAGCAGTTCTTC.